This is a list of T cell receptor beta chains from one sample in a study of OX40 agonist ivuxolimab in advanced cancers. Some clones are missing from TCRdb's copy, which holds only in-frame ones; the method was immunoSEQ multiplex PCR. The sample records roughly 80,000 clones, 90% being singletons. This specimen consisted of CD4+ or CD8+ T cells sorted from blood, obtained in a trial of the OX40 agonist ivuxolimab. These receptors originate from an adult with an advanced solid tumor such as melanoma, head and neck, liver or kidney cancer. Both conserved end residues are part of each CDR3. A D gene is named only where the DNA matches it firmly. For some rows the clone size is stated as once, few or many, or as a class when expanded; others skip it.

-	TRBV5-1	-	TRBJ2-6	CASSLEPSGSGANVLTF	TGCGCCAGCAGCTTGGAGCCGTCAGGGTCTGGGGCCAACGTCCTGACTTTC
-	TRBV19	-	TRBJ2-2	CASSDLGSRSTGELFF	TGTGCCAGTAGTGATTTGGGCAGCAGGTCCACCGGGGAGCTGTTTTTT
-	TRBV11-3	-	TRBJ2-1	CASSYIGGVYEQFF	TGTGCCAGCAGCTACATAGGGGGGGTCTATGAGCAGTTCTTC
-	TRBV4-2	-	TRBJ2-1	CASSQGAGTDDNEQFF	TGTGCCAGCAGCCAAGGGGCAGGGACTGATGACAATGAGCAGTTCTTC
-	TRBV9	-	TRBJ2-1	CASSVALPGDEQFF	TGTGCCAGCAGCGTAGCTCTCCCTGGCGATGAGCAGTTCTTC
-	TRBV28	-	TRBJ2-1	CASTPSGESSYNEQFF	TGTGCCAGCACCCCGAGTGGGGAGAGCTCCTACAATGAGCAGTTCTTC
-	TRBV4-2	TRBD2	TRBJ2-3	CASSLGGGRTDTQYF	TGTGCCAGCAGCCTGGGCGGCGGGAGGACAGATACGCAGTATTTT
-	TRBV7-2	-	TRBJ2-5	CASSFGREETQYF	TGTGCCAGCAGCTTTGGCAGGGAGGAGACCCAGTACTTC
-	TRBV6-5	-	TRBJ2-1	CASTLGISGNNEQFF	TGTGCCAGCACCCTCGGTATTAGCGGCAACAATGAGCAGTTCTTC
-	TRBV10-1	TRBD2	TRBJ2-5	CASSEYKLRLAGERETQYF	TGCGCCAGCAGTGAGTACAAACTACGACTAGCGGGAGAACGAGAGACCCAGTACTTC
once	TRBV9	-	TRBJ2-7	CASSATGMVFDGQYF	TGTGCCAGCAGCGCTACAGGGATGGTCTTTGACGGGCAGTACTTC
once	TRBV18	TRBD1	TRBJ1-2	CASSPPEGQGFYYGYTF	TGTGCCAGCTCACCACCGGAGGGACAGGGGTTTTACTATGGCTACACCTTC
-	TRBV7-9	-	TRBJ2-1	CASSIQEREFF	TGTGCCAGCAGCATCCAAGAAAGGGAGTTCTTC
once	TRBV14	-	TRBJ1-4	CASSRIGEKLFF	TGTGCCAGCAGCCGCATAGGGGAAAAACTGTTTTTT
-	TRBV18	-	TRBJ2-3	CASSLHRQPDTQYF	TGTGCCAGCTCACTCCACAGACAGCCAGATACGCAGTATTTT
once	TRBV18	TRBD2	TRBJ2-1	CASSLLDSGNNEQFF	TGTGCCAGCTCACTACTCGATAGCGGGAATAATGAGCAGTTCTTC
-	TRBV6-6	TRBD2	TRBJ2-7	CASRGGSTYEQYF	TGTGCCAGCAGGGGAGGGAGTACCTACGAGCAGTACTTC
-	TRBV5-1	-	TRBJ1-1	CASSPAAVGGNTEAFF	TGCGCCAGCAGCCCGGCGGCCGTGGGGGGTAACACTGAAGCTTTCTTT
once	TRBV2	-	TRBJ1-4	CASSEAGLGEKLFF	TGTGCCAGCAGTGAAGCGGGGTTGGGTGAAAAACTGTTTTTT
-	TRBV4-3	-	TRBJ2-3	CASSQEERLAFGTDTQYF	TGCGCCAGCAGCCAAGAAGAGCGGCTAGCGTTTGGCACAGATACGCAGTATTTT
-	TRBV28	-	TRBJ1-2	CASSFDSRYTF	TGTGCCAGCAGTTTCGATAGCCGCTACACCTTC
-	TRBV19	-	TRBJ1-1	CASSIWGLTEAFF	TGTGCCAGTAGTATTTGGGGGCTTACTGAAGCTTTCTTT
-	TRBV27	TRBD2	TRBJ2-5	CASSLRGNLASGRTSVIQYF	TGTGCCAGCAGTTTGAGGGGTAATCTGGCTAGCGGGAGGACCTCCGTGATCCAGTACTTC
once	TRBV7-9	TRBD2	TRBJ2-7	CASAPGTSSYEQYF	TGTGCCAGCGCTCCCGGGACTAGCTCCTACGAGCAGTACTTC
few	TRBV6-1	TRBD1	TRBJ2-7	CASSEAGQGLYEQYF	TGTGCCAGCAGTGAAGCGGGACAGGGCCTCTACGAGCAGTACTTC
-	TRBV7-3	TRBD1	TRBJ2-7	CASSSRQGNGYEQYF	TGTGCCAGCAGCTCCCGACAGGGGAACGGCTACGAGCAGTACTTC
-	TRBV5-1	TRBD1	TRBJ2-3	CASSLRAGGTDTQYF	TGCGCCAGCAGCTTGCGGGCAGGGGGTACAGATACGCAGTATTTT
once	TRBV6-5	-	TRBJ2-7	CASSYLPQNIYEQYF	TGTGCCAGCAGTTACCTTCCACAGAACATCTACGAGCAGTACTTC
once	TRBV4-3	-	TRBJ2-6	CASSHEVAGANVLTF	TGCGCCAGCAGCCACGAGGTGGCTGGGGCCAACGTCCTGACTTTC
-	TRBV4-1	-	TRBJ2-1	CASSQDPVNTYNEQFF	TGCGCCAGCAGCCAAGACCCGGTGAATACTTACAATGAGCAGTTCTTC
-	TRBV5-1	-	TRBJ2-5	CASSLFPWAGDLRETQYF	TGCGCCAGCAGCTTGTTTCCGTGGGCAGGGGATCTCAGAGAGACCCAGTACTTC
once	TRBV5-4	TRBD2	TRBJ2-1	CASSRSGASGRGDSYNEQFF	TGTGCCAGCAGCCGAAGCGGTGCTAGCGGGAGGGGGGATTCCTACAATGAGCAGTTCTTC
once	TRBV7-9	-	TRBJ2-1	CASSGLTGWFRNEQFF	TGTGCCAGCAGCGGCTTGACAGGTTGGTTTCGCAATGAGCAGTTCTTC
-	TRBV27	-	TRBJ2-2	CASSLRTGELFF	TGTGCCAGCAGTTTAAGGACCGGGGAGCTGTTTTTT
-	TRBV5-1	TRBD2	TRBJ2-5	CASSPGTIQETQYF	TGCGCCAGCAGCCCAGGGACTATACAAGAGACCCAGTACTTC
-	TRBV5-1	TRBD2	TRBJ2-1	CASSSSGSGRGQFF	TGCGCCAGCAGCTCGAGCGGTAGCGGGAGAGGGCAGTTCTTC
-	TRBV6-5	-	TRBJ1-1	CASRLISPGTEAFF	TGTGCCAGCAGATTAATAAGCCCGGGGACTGAAGCTTTCTTT
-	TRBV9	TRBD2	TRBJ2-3	CASSHGLAGGTDTQYF	TGTGCCAGCAGCCACGGACTAGCGGGAGGCACAGATACGCAGTATTTT
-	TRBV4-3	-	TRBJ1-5	CASSQDIGSPQPQHF	TGCGCCAGCAGCCAAGATATCGGATCGCCCCAGCCCCAGCATTTT